This TCR beta chain was identified during a study of T-cell reconstitution after alpha-beta-depleted transplantation in children. General study findings and limits: The study reportedly traced alpha-beta T cells about two months after transplant to several hundred expanded graft clones. Hyperexpanded clones declined; after one year, newly produced T cells mostly supplied diversity. Recipient T cells and thymic progenitors that survived gave rise to the high TCRbeta diversity observed at day 60 in some patients.

This clonotype was counted a few times. Its target is unknown. At one end, the junction sequence differs from germline, possibly due to a read error. The length of the CDR3 is 13 residues. During its preparation, the TCRbeta library received unique molecular identifiers. A single record per CDR3 protein comes from TCRdb applying MiXCR to the PCR reads. The sample records 700,000 to 850,000 distinct CDR3 sequences, roughly 15% being singletons. Sequenced here: PBMCs, mostly from graft donor cells, sampled 360 days after TCRalphabeta/CD19-depleted stem cell transplant. This chain joins TRBV12-3 or TRBV12-4 and TRBJ1-3; D not certain. This receptor was obtained from a male patient younger than 18 who had a stem cell transplant for acute lymphoblastic leukemia, so the T cells may come from the graft donor. The DNA for the CDR3 is TGTGCCAACAGTTTCTCGGATGGAAACACCATATATTTT. Amino acid sequence: CANSFSDGNTIYF.